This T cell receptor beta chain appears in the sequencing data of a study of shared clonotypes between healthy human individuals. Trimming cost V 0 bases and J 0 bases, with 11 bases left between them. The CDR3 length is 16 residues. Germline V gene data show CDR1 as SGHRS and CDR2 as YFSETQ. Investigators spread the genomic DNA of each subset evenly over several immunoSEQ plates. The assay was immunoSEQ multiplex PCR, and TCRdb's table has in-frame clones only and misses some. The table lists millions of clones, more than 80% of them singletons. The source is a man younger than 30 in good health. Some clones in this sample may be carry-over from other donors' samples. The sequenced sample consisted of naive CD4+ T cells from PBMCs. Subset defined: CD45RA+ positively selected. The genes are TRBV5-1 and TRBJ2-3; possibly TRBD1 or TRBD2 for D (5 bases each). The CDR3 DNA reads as TGCGCCAGCAGCTTGGACGGGGCACCCAGCACAGATACGCAGTATTTT. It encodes CASSLDGAPSTDTQYF. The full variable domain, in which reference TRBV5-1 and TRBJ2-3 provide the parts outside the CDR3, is KAGVTQTPRYLIKTRGQQVTLSCSPISGHRSVSWYQQTPGQGLQFLFEYFSETQRNKGNFPGRFSGRQFSNSRSEMNVSTLELGDSALYLCASSLDGAPSTDTQYFGPGTRLTVL.